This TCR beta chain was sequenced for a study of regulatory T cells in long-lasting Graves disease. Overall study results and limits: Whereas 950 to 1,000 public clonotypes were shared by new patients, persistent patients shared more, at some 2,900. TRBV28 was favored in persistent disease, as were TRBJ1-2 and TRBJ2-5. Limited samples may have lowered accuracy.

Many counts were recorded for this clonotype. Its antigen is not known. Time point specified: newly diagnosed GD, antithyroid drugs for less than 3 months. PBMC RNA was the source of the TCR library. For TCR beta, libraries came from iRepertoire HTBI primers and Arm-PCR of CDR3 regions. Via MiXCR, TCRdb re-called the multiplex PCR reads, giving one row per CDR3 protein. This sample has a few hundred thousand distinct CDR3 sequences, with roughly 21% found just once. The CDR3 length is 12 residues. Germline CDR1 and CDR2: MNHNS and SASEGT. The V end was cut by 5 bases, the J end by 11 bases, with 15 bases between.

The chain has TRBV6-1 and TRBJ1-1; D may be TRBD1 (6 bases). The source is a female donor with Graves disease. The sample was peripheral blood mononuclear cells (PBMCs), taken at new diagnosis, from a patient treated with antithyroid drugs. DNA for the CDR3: TGTGCCAGCAGTAGACAGGTCGGATGGGCTTTCTTT. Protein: CASSRQVGWAFF.